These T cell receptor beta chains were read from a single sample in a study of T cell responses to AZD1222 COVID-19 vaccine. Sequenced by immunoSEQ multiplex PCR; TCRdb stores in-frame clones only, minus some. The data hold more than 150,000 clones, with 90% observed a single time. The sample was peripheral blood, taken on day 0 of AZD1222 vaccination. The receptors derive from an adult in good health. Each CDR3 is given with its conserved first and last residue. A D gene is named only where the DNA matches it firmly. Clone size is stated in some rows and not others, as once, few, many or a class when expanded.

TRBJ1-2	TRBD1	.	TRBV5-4	CASSSPGTGALYGYTF	TGTGCCAGCAGCTCGCCCGGGACAGGGGCCCTCTATGGCTACACCTTC
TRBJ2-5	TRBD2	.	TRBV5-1	CASSLARYRTSGKTQYF	TGCGCCAGCAGCTTGGCTCGTTATAGGACTAGCGGAAAGACCCAGTACTTC
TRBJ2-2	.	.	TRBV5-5	CASSFGRGTGELFF	TGTGCCAGCAGCTTCGGACGGGGCACCGGGGAGCTGTTTTTT
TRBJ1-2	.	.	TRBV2	CASGQLEYGYTF	TGTGCCAGCGGACAGTTGGAATATGGCTACACCTTC
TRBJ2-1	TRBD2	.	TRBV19	CASKVGGSSYNEQFF	TGTGCCAGTAAGGTGGGCGGGAGCTCCTACAATGAGCAGTTCTTC
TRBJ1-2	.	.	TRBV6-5	CASRYSNYGYTF	TGTGCCAGCAGATATTCGAACTATGGCTACACCTTC
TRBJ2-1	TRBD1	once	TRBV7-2	CASSYRQGNEQFF	TGTGCCAGCAGCTATAGACAGGGCAATGAGCAGTTCTTC
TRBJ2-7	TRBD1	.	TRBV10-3	CAISEGQGSLYEQYF	TGTGCCATCTCCGAAGGACAGGGCAGTCTCTACGAGCAGTACTTC
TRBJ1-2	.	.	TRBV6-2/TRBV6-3	CASSHQTGGYGYTF	TGTGCCAGCAGCCACCAGACCGGCGGCTATGGCTACACCTTC
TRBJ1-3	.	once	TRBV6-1	CASSEAKTVRNTIYF	TGTGCCAGCAGTGAAGCGAAGACAGTCAGAAACACCATATATTTT
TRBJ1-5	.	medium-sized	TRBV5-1	CASKEGSGNQPQHF	TGCGCCAGCAAAGAGGGAAGTGGCAATCAGCCCCAGCATTTT
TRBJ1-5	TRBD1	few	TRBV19	CASSIGTASNQPQHF	TGTGCCAGTAGTATCGGGACAGCAAGTAATCAGCCCCAGCATTTT
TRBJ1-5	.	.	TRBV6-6	CASSYSSGRVNQPQHF	TGTGCCAGCAGTTACTCGAGTGGCAGGGTCAATCAGCCCCAGCATTTT
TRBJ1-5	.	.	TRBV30	CAWSVNRDQPQHF	TGTGCCTGGAGTGTAAATCGAGATCAGCCCCAGCATTTT
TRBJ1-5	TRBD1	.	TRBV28	CASGQGVVQPQHF	TGTGCCAGCGGGCAGGGGGTGGTGCAGCCCCAGCATTTT
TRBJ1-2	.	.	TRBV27	CASSLYPQKNYGYTF	TGTGCCAGCAGTTTATATCCACAGAAGAACTATGGCTACACCTTC
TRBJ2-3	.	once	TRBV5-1	CASSLGQQSTDTQYF	TGCGCCAGCAGCTTGGGACAGCAGAGCACAGATACGCAGTATTTT
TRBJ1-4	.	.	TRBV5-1	CASSLEQGQKLFF	TGCGCCAGCAGCTTGGAGCAGGGTCAAAAACTGTTTTTT
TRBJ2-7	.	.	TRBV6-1	CASSETKGTGVEQYF	TGTGCCAGCAGTGAGACCAAGGGGACGGGGGTCGAGCAGTACTTC
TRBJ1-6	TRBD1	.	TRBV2	CASSGQGADNSPLHF	TGTGCCAGCAGCGGGCAGGGGGCCGATAATTCACCCCTCCACTTT
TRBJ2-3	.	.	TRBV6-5	CASRRDSTDTQYF	TGTGCCAGCAGGAGGGACAGCACAGATACGCAGTATTTT
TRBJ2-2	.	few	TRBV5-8	CASSPVLGAAGELFF	TGTGCCAGCAGCCCGGTGCTGGGGGCTGCTGGGGAGCTGTTTTTT
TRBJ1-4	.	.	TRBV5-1	CASSLADSREKLFF	TGCGCCAGCAGCTTGGCCGATTCGAGAGAAAAACTGTTTTTT
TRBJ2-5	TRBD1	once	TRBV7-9	CASSLAPGGAETQYF	TGTGCCAGCAGCTTAGCCCCAGGGGGCGCAGAGACCCAGTACTTC
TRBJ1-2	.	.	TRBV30	CAWSGTNYGYTF	TGTGCCTGGAGTGGGACTAACTATGGCTACACCTTC
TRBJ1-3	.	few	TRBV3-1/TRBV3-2	CASSQGVAGRNTIYF	TGTGCCAGCAGCCAAGGGGTGGCAGGTCGAAACACCATATATTTT
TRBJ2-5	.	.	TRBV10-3	CASSVLLRDQETQYF	TGTGCCAGCAGCGTTTTGTTACGGGACCAAGAGACCCAGTACTTC
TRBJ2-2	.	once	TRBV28	CASKEPQGELFF	TGTGCCAGCAAAGAACCCCAGGGGGAGCTGTTTTTT
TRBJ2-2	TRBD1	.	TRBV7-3	CASSLFVGQGAPGELFF	TGTGCCAGCAGCTTATTCGTAGGTCAGGGGGCGCCCGGGGAGCTGTTTTTT
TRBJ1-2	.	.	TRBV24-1	CATSVPGESLYGYTF	TGTGCCACCAGTGTGCCGGGGGAATCCCTCTATGGCTACACCTTC
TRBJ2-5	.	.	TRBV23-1	CASSQGQCGDQETQYF	TGCGCCAGCAGTCAAGGACAGTGCGGTGACCAAGAGACCCAGTACTTC
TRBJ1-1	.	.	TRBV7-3	CASSSGPANTEAFF	TGTGCCAGCAGCTCGGGACCAGCGAACACTGAAGCTTTCTTT
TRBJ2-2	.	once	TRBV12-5	CASGLGTLSLNTGELFF	TGTGCTAGTGGTTTGGGCACACTATCACTGAACACCGGGGAGCTGTTTTTT
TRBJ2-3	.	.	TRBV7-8	CASSLGLKGTDTQYF	TGTGCCAGCAGCTTGGGATTAAAGGGAACAGATACGCAGTATTTT
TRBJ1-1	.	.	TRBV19	CASSTQGRTEAFF	TGTGCCAGTAGTACGCAGGGTCGGACTGAAGCTTTCTTT
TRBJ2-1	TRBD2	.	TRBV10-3	CAISGTSGRAYNEQFF	TGTGCCATCAGTGGGACTAGCGGGAGGGCCTACAATGAGCAGTTCTTC
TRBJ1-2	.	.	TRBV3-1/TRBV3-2	CASSIGESYGYTF	TGTGCCAGCAGCATTGGTGAATCCTATGGCTACACCTTC
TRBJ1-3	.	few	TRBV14	CASSQETAGNTIYF	TGTGCCAGCAGCCAAGAGACAGCTGGAAACACCATATATTTT
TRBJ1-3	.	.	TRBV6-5	CASSTLSGNTIYF	TGTGCCAGCAGTACTCTCAGTGGAAACACCATATATTTT
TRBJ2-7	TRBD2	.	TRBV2	CASRGGLAQYEQYF	TGTGCCAGCAGGGGAGGACTAGCCCAATACGAGCAGTACTTC
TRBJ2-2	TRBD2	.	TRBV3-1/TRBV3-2	CASSQLPGGSIGELFF	TGTGCCAGCAGCCAACTACCGGGGGGGTCGATCGGGGAGCTGTTTTTT
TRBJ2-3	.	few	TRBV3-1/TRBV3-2	CASSQFKQGANRDTQYF	TGTGCCAGCAGCCAATTCAAACAGGGAGCCAATCGGGATACGCAGTATTTT
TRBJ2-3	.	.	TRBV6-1	CASSDLRTADTQYF	TGTGCCAGCAGTGACCTACGGACGGCAGATACGCAGTATTTT
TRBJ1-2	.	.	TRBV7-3	CASSSGDLRGYTF	TGTGCCAGCAGCTCAGGGGATCTGCGCGGCTACACCTTC
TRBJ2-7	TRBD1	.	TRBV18	CASRRTGIYEQYF	TGTGCCAGCCGACGGACAGGGATATACGAGCAGTACTTC
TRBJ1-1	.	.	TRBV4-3	CASSPGGPRNTEAFF	TGCGCCAGCAGCCCGGGGGGCCCGAGAAACACTGAAGCTTTCTTT
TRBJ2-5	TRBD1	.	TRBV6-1	CASSEARGTGGFQETQYF	TGTGCCAGCAGTGAAGCGCGAGGGACAGGGGGGTTCCAAGAGACCCAGTACTTC
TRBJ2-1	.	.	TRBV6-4	CASSNANPGATVCEQFF	TGTGCCAGCAGTAACGCGAACCCGGGGGCTACAGTCTGTGAGCAGTTCTTC
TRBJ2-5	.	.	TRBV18	CASSPPGLETQYF	TGTGCCAGCTCACCCCCCGGACTCGAGACCCAGTACTTC
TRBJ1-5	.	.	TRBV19	CASRGPGTNQPQHF	TGTGCCAGTAGGGGTCCGGGAACAAATCAGCCCCAGCATTTT
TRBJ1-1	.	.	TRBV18	CASSVGPRDTEAFF	TGTGCCAGCTCCGTGGGACCTCGAGACACTGAAGCTTTCTTT
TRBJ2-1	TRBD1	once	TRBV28	CASSPNADRLRDEQFF	TGTGCCAGCAGTCCAAACGCGGACAGGCTTAGGGATGAGCAGTTCTTC
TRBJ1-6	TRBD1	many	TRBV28	CASSFSGQLHNSPLHF	TGTGCCAGCAGTTTCTCGGGACAGCTCCATAATTCACCCCTCCACTTT
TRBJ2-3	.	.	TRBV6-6	CASRYRTDTQYF	TGTGCCAGCCGATACAGGACAGATACGCAGTATTTT